The rows below give T cell receptor beta chains drawn from one sample of a study of CD8+CD57+ T cells in acquired aplastic anemia. TCRdb used MiXCR to reprocess the reads, holding one entry per CDR3 protein. The table has over 150,000 distinct CDR3 sequences, roughly 54% seen once. Sequencing was done on a sample of sorted CD4+, CD8+, or CD8+CD57+ T cells (not recorded which) from PBMCs. The receptors were sampled from a human donor with aplastic anemia. The CDR3 runs from the conserved cysteine through the conserved F or W. D genes are given only for firm matches. A row's size may be missing; if present it is once, few, many or a size class.

J gene	CDR3 length	clone size	D gene	V gene	CDR3 DNA	CDR3 protein
TRBJ2-7	15	many	TRBD2	TRBV4-2	TGTGCCAGCAGCCAAGAGAATAGCGGGGTCTACGAGCAGTACTTC	CASSQENSGVYEQYF
TRBJ2-3	13	few	NA	TRBV27	TGTGCCAGCAGTTTAGGGATGGGAAAGGGTAGAAGTTTT	CASSLGMGKGRSF
TRBJ2-7	13	NA	NA	TRBV10-3	TGTGCCATCAAATCGGGACCGTCGGGCGAGCAGTACTTC	CAIKSGPSGEQYF
TRBJ2-6	15	many	NA	TRBV6-2/TRBV6-3	TGTGCCAGCAGTTACACAGGAGCCGGGGCCAACGTCCTGACTTTC	CASSYTGAGANVLTF
TRBJ1-1	13	many	NA	TRBV19	TGTGCCAGTAGTCCCAAGGGTTACACTGAAGCTTTCTTT	CASSPKGYTEAFF
TRBJ2-5	12	NA	NA	TRBV7-2	TGTGCCAGCACCTCCGTGGGAGAGACCCAGTACTTC	CASTSVGETQYF
TRBJ2-5	15	NA	TRBD2	TRBV7-9	TGTGCCAGCAGCTCCGTAGCGGGGGGCAGAGAGACCCAGTACTTC	CASSSVAGGRETQYF
TRBJ2-7	16	many	NA	TRBV7-3	TGTGCCAGCAGCTGGTCCCATGGGGGGGGCCTGTACGAGCAGTACTTC	CASSWSHGGGLYEQYF
TRBJ1-1	11	NA	NA	TRBV6-1	TGTGCCAGCAAGTCGAACACTGAAGCTTTCTTT	CASKSNTEAFF
TRBJ2-7	14	many	NA	TRBV6-5	TGTGCCAGCAGTTCGGTGGGATTTTCCTACGAGCAGTACTTC	CASSSVGFSYEQYF
TRBJ2-7	14	NA	NA	TRBV24-1	TGTGCCACCAGTGAACAAGGGGGAGACTACGAGCAGTACTTC	CATSEQGGDYEQYF
TRBJ1-6	14	NA	TRBD1	TRBV7-2	TGTGCCAGCAGTTCGGGACAGGCACCTTCACCCCTCCACTTT	CASSSGQAPSPLHF
TRBJ2-7	14	few	TRBD2	TRBV20-1	TGCAGTGCTAGACTAGCGGGCCGTTCCTACGAGCAGTACTTC	CSARLAGRSYEQYF